What follows is one TCR beta chain and its context. Its antigen is unknown. These data come from a study of shared clonotypes between healthy human individuals. Findings and limits, study-wide: A small donor pool kept down the genetic and exposure-history diversity that was represented. Generation probabilities were higher for clonotypes shared across all four sorted-subset donors than for unshared ones.

The study drew all its donors from Caucasian adults living in Nashville, Tennessee. Subsets obtained from CD4+ cells comprised CD45RA+ naive and CD45RA-negative memory cells. The CDR3 covers 13 residues. CDR1 MGHDK and CDR2 SYGVNS come from the germline V gene. V dropped 6 bases and J dropped 4 bases, with 13 bases sitting between them. The protocol was immunoSEQ multiplex PCR, while the TCRdb copy is restricted to in-frame clones and leaves out a portion. The sample includes just over 2,000,000 clones, roughly 95% of them seen just once. The specimen was naive CD4+ T cells sorted from blood. Sample subset: CD45RA+ positively selected. The V and J genes are TRBV25-1 and TRBJ2-7; D gene ambiguous. The TCR originated in a man between 18 and 35 years old in good health. In nucleotides, the CDR3 is TGTGCCAGCAGGCGGTCTACCTCATACGAGCAGTACTTC. Its protein product is CASRRSTSYEQYF.